The 5 T cell receptor beta chains below all came from one sample that was sequenced in a study of early T cells in non-severe SARS-CoV-2 infection. TCRdb called the 5' RACE reads again in MiXCR, with one record for every CDR3 protein. The sample gives 23,000 or so distinct CDR3 sequences, roughly 5.3% of which show up once; about 10% is in the top ten. Source material: whole blood. These receptors were taken from an adult who was a healthcare worker with PCR-confirmed SARS-CoV-2 infection or an uninfected control (not recorded which).

This clonotype was recorded at least ten times. The gene calls are TRBV28 and TRBJ1-3; no clear D gene. Germline V lookup: CDR1 MDHEN, CDR2 SYDVKM. V was cut by 5 bases and J by 0 bases, with 11 bases left in between. There are 15 residues in the CDR3. CDR3 nucleotide sequence: TGTGCCAGCAGTCCCTCGTTGACCTCTGGAAACACCATATATTTT. Protein: CASSPSLTSGNTIYF.

The table lists this clonotype with many counts. The V call is TRBV30, the J call TRBJ1-3, with D maybe TRBD1 (6 bases). This CDR3 region has 12 residues. CDR1 and CDR2 from the germline V gene are GTSNPN and SVGIG (reference sequence). The ends were cut back, 0 bases at V and 8 bases at J, with 8 bases in the middle. CDR3 DNA sequence: TGTGCCTGGAGTGTACAGGGTTACACCATATATTTT. Protein sequence: CAWSVQGYTIYF.

This clonotype ranks as medium-sized (0.01 to 0.1%). V usage is TRBV4-3 and J usage is TRBJ2-5, with D possibly being TRBD1 (6 bases). The CDR3 runs to 14 residues. Germline lookup yields CDR1 LGHNA and CDR2 YSLEER. V lost 2 bases, J lost 5 bases, and 12 bases lay in between. The CDR3 DNA is TGCGCCAGCAGCCAAACAGGGAGAGGGGAGACCCAGTACTTC. It yields the protein CASSQTGRGETQYF.

The chain links TRBV29-1 to TRBJ2-7, with 9 nucleotides matching TRBD1. Losses at the gene ends were 6 bases for V and 6 bases for J; bases not matched to a gene: 9. Germline CDR1 is SQVTM and CDR2 is ANQGSEA. This CDR3 region has 13 residues. In nucleotides, the CDR3 is TGCAGCGTCTCCGGGACAGGGCGTTCCGAGCAGTACGTC. Its translation is CSVSGTGRSEQYV.

This clonotype was seen many times. This chain links TRBV4-2 with TRBJ2-2; 11 positions match TRBD2. The CDR3 extends over 19 amino acids. Germline CDR1 reads LGHNA; CDR2 reads YNFKEQ. Trimming took 5 bases from V and 1 from J; bases not matched to a gene: 12. DNA of the CDR3: TGTGCCAGCAGCACGAGTGGTAGCGGGAGGGCCCAGAACACCGGGGAGCTGTTTTTT. Encoded protein: CASSTSGSGRAQNTGELFF.